This T cell receptor beta chain was identified in a study of T cells in Graves' hyperthyroidism and ophthalmopathy (dated by TCRdb to between 2017 and 2020). With regard to the full study: Peripheral blood samples were taken at the time of initial diagnosis, prior to any treatment. Prospective prediction of ophthalmopathy was tested in an independent validation cohort of fewer than 20 hyperthyroidism patients and 15 to 17 patients who later progressed to ophthalmopathy. A discovery cohort of roughly 100 patients, about 40 with Graves' ophthalmopathy and 55 to 60 with stable Graves' hyperthyroidism, was used to find distinguishing TCR V-J signatures. Once sampling was done, hyperthyroidism patients were given methimazole at a starting dose of 30 mg daily, whereas ophthalmopathy patients were given high-dose intravenous methylprednisolone. The paper reports TCR Vbeta CDR3 sequencing of about 140 peripheral blood samples: some 44 ophthalmopathy, about 75 hyperthyroidism and around 17 progressor patients. The 90 or so discovery patients were randomly split 7:3 into training and test sets. The study also compared thyroid tissue and blood T-cell repertoires from several Graves' hyperthyroidism patients. Study-wide findings and limitations: A 13 V-J signature model separated ophthalmopathy from stable hyperthyroidism, with over 85% sensitivity and 81% to 82% specificity in cross-validation and 80%/75% in testing. Sample size was not statistically predetermined, and investigators were not blinded to group allocation. Most expanded thyroid clonotypes (frequency above 0.001) were also found in blood, which suggests that blood repertoires may mirror thyroid immune responses. In validation, the model predicted progression to ophthalmopathy a median of about 6.5 months before onset, with around 70% sensitivity and more than 72% specificity.

This clonotype appeared a few times. Its antigen target is currently unknown. No qualities accompany the bases; no much larger clone lies one base away. The TCR beta CDR3 regions were amplified from the RNA transcripts. For the first round of RT-PCR on the TCR CDR3, the HTBI primer set was used together with the Qiagen OneStep RT-PCR kit. Libraries were constructed in a second round of multiplex PCR, after which size selection and purification were performed. Paired-end sequencing of the libraries was performed with 100 bp reads on an Illumina HiSeq2000. The original pipeline was this. SOAPnuke was used to process the raw data, throwing out any read that contained adapters or uncalled bases, had a mean Phred below 15, or lacked an exact constant-primer or identifier match. COPE v1.2.5 was used to merge the high-quality paired reads, and each unique nucleotide sequence was defined as a clonotype. Clonotypes were aligned to IMGT TRBV, TRBD and TRBJ reference segments using MiTCR v1.1. The analysis was restricted to V-J combinations with a frequency above 0.0001, which together covered 99% to 99.2% of the repertoires. A TCS score was defined as the ratio between F50 (clonal expansion) and ExV (chaos), using BLOSUM62-based TCRdist between CDR3 peptides within each V-J. Welch's t-statistics and random forest reduced 500 to 550 V-J features to around 14, which were used in a naive Bayes classifier (R e1071). TCRdb handled the public reads itself, with Q25 trimming in fastp and clone calling in MiXCR, and kept productive beta chains. Records with the same CDR3 protein are collapsed into one entry carrying the most frequent genes and DNA. It is TCRdb's table, rather than the study itself, that gives the V and J calls and clone size. This sample is represented by some 180,000 distinct CDR3 sequences; about a sixth of them were singletons. The top ten hold roughly 49% of the sample.

The junction carries 20 bases between V and J, which are trimmed by 1 base and 4 bases respectively. The germline V gene sets CDR1 to SGHTA and CDR2 to FQGNSA. Spanning cysteine to phenylalanine, the CDR3 consists of 18 amino acids. Only the CDR3 region is kept as DNA, spanning 54 bases read in frame from base 1. Graves' hyperthyroidism was defined as stable when no progression to ophthalmopathy occurred over 18 months of follow-up. Hyperthyroidism patients were aged 18 to 65 years and newly diagnosed, with disease duration of less than 2 months. Patients with uncontrolled infections, other autoimmune diseases, pregnancy or lactation were excluded. Diagnoses were based on clinical symptoms, serum thyroxine and TRAb, thyroid ultrasound and orbital computed tomography. PBMCs were separated from under 11 ml of fresh peripheral blood using Ficoll-Paque density gradient centrifugation. Total RNA was extracted with Trizol reagent, and quality was checked on an Agilent 2100 Bioanalyzer.

The receptor was isolated from a woman aged 50 to 60 with Graves' hyperthyroidism. The sequenced sample was blood. Here the chain combines TRBV7-2 and TRBJ2-1; the best D guess is TRBD1, with 6 bases matching. The nucleotides read TGTGCCAGCAGCTTAGGGGGTCTGAGGGGGAGCCGTTACAATGAGCAGTTCTTC. Protein translation: CASSLGGLRGSRYNEQFF.